This TCR beta chain appears in the sequencing data of a study of blood T cell repertoires in COVID-19. Overall study context: Some COVID-19 samples were acute and others convalescent; all came from the United States, Italy and Spain. The cDNA or gDNA used as material had been derived from T cells, B-cell-depleted T cells, or PBMCs.

This clone appeared a few times. Sequencing was performed with immunoSEQ multiplex PCR; in TCRdb, only in-frame clones are kept and a portion is missing. The sample has around 100,000 clones, approximately 62% seen once. The CDR3 totals 13 residues. Trimming pared 4 bases from V and 1 base from J, leaving 11 bases between. The germline V gene encodes CDR1 SQVTM and CDR2 ANQGSEA. The chain carries TRBV29-1 and TRBJ2-7, with D possibly TRBD1 on 5 matching bases. The receptor was derived from a man older than 75 with acute or convalescent COVID-19. Sequenced input: peripheral blood. The CDR3 DNA reads as TGCAGCGTTGGCGACAGTTTGTCCTACGAGCAGTACTTC. Protein: CSVGDSLSYEQYF.